The 10 T cell receptor beta chains presented below share a single source sample, sequenced in a study of blood T cell repertoires in COVID-19. Using immunoSEQ multiplex PCR, the repertoire was profiled, and TCRdb retains in-frame clones only, with some absent. The sample gives roughly 58,000 clones, 70% to 80% of which show up once; approximately 20% is in the top ten. Sequences were obtained from peripheral blood. The receptor source for this set is a man aged 45-60 years with active or convalescent COVID-19.

V and J are TRBV9 and TRBJ2-3, with TRBD2 identical over 11 bases. The germline V gene has CDR1 SGDLS and CDR2 YYNGEE. V shed 3 bases, J shed 3 bases, and the junction held 6 bases outside the gene matches. The CDR3 loop spans 16 amino acids. The CDR3 region is CASSALAGGTTDTQYF. The CDR3, as DNA: TGTGCCAGCAGCGCCCTAGCGGGAGGTACTACAGATACGCAGTATTTT.

The chain employs TRBV5-5 and TRBJ2-3; possible D gene TRBD1, 5 bases. Germline V gives CDR1 SGHKS, CDR2 YYEKEE (reference sequence). The CDR3 has 15 residues. V was shortened by 4 bases and J by 5 bases, with 17 bases between the two germline ends. CDR3 amino acids: CASSLTAQGEDTQYF. In DNA, the CDR3 is TGTGCCAGCAGCCTGACGGCCCAAGGGGAAGATACGCAGTATTTT.

The chain joins TRBV7-9 to TRBJ2-1; 7 nucleotides agree with TRBD2. Germline CDR1 and CDR2: SEHNR and FQNEAQ (reference sequence). The CDR3 spans 18 residues. The J segment lost 9 bases and the V segment lost 5 bases, leaving 22 bases of the junction unmatched. The CDR3: CASSLKKIFAGEEGEQFF. The CDR3 bases are TGTGCCAGCAGCCTGAAAAAAATATTTGCGGGGGAGGAGGGTGAGCAGTTCTTC.

This sequence joins TRBV11-2 and TRBJ2-3, with TRBD2 matching over 7 bases. Germline V gives CDR1 SGHAT, CDR2 FQNNGV. This CDR3 has 15 residues. V shed 2 bases and J 7 bases; nucleotides not matched to a gene: 9. The CDR3 DNA follows: TGTGCCAGCAGCTTAAGGGGCGGGAGTGAGTATACGCAGTATTTT. This gives the protein CASSLRGGSEYTQYF.

This clone showed up just a few times. The V and J genes are TRBV6-5 and TRBJ2-3, with 7 bases aligning to TRBD2. Germline values: CDR1 MNHEY, CDR2 SVGAGI. The CDR3 contains 15 residues. Unmatched junction bases numbered 8, after V lost 5 bases and J lost 3 bases. The CDR3 reads CASSRAGKGTDTQYF. CDR3 DNA: TGTGCCAGCAGTCGAGCGGGGAAGGGAACAGATACGCAGTATTTT.

The genes are TRBV5-5 and TRBJ2-7; the D gene is possibly TRBD1 (5 bases). The CDR3 has 15 amino acids. The V and J ends lost 0 bases and 2 bases respectively, with 12 bases between them. Germline CDR1 and CDR2: SGHKS and YYEKEE (reference sequence). CDR3 residues: CASSLGAGPTYEQYF. In nucleotides, the CDR3 is TGTGCCAGCAGCTTGGGGGCAGGGCCTACCTACGAGCAGTACTTC.

The CDR3 nucleotides read TGTGCCAGCAGCCGACGGACTAGCGGGAGGGGGATCTACGAGCAGTACTTC. As protein: CASSRRTSGRGIYEQYF. The chain couples TRBV5-4 to TRBJ2-7, with 15 nucleotides matching TRBD2. Per the germline V gene, CDR1 is SGHNT and CDR2 is YYREEE (reference sequence). The CDR3 has 17 residues. V was clipped by 4 bases and J by 3 bases; unmatched bases: 8. The variable domain in full, with the rest retrieved from reference TRBV5-4 and TRBJ2-7, is ETGVTQSPTHLIKTRGQQVTLRCSSQSGHNTVSWYQQALGQGPQFIFQYYREEENGRGNFPPRFSGLQFPNYSSELNVNALELDDSALYLCASSRRTSGRGIYEQYFGPGTRLTVT.

The chain is built from TRBV29-1 and TRBJ2-7; the match to TRBD1 covers 9 bases. The V gene's germline CDR1 is SQVTM and CDR2 ANQGSEA. The V and J ends lost 4 bases and 6 bases, in that order; junction bases with no gene match: 4. This CDR3 is built from 12 residues. The DNA for the CDR3 is TGCAGCGTTGTTACAGGGGGCGGCGAGCAGTACTTC. Amino acids: CSVVTGGGEQYF.

The chain uses TRBV29-1 and TRBJ2-3; D may be TRBD1 (7 bases). Germline CDR1 is SQVTM and CDR2 is ANQGSEA. CDR3 length: 13 amino acids. The V gene lost 3 bases and the J gene lost 6 bases, with 13 bases spanning the gap. The CDR3 nucleotides read TGCAGCGTTGACGGGCCAGGGGGGGATACGCAGTATTTT. It is translated as CSVDGPGGDTQYF.

The chain recombines TRBV14 with TRBJ2-5; D is possibly TRBD2 (5 bases). The germline V gene encodes CDR1 SGHDN and CDR2 FVKESK. CDR3 length equals 14 residues. Trimming stripped 1 base from V and 5 bases from J, with 11 bases between. The DNA for the CDR3 is TGTGCCAGCAGCCAAGTTTCTGGCGGGGAGACCCAGTACTTC. It translates to CASSQVSGGETQYF.